The sequence of this TCR beta chain was determined in a study of CD8 T cells in Susac syndrome. Reverse transcription of about 0.45 to 1 ug RNA was performed with random hexamers. TCRdb used MiXCR to reprocess the immunoSEQ multiplex PCR reads, holding one entry per CDR3 protein. The table lists about 250,000 distinct CDR3 sequences, 90% to 95% of them singletons. TCR beta sequences were obtained from blood CD8+ and CD4+ T cells. Purification of the CD8+ and CD4+ T cells relied on negative isolation, and TEMRA cells underwent FACS enrichment. The V end was cut by 5 bases, the J end by 0 bases, with 11 bases between. CDR1 and CDR2 (germline): SGHTA, FQGNSA. The CDR3 consists of 15 residues.

The genes are TRBV7-2 and TRBJ2-4, with D tentatively TRBD2 (5 bases). Source material: CD4+ T cells from PBMCs. The TCR sequence derives from a human donor with multiple sclerosis. CDR3 DNA: TGTGCCAGCAGCCCCGGGGAACTAGCCAAAAACATTCAGTACTTC. It encodes CASSPGELAKNIQYF. Supplemented by reference TRBV7-2 and TRBJ2-4, the full variable domain reads GAGVSQSPSNKVTEKGKDVELRCDPISGHTALYWYRQSLGQGLEFLIYFQGNSAPDKSGLPSDRFSAERTGGSVSTLTIQRTQQEDSAVYLCASSPGELAKNIQYFGAGTRLSVL.